This T cell receptor beta chain derives from a study of CD8 T cells in ankylosing spondylitis (TCRdb year 2017). Study-wide context: To find TCR variants linked to disease, the study profiled T cell receptor beta repertoires in ankylosing spondylitis patients and healthy donors. Peripheral blood was sampled, and synovial fluid was additionally collected from ankylosing spondylitis patients. The full study cohort was made up of about two dozen ankylosing spondylitis patients and 108 healthy donors. Points the paper makes about the study in general: The disease-linked clones were reported as significantly enriched in matched synovial fluid samples from ankylosing spondylitis patients. Some motif variants were previously reported in synovial fluid and blood of reactive arthritis patients, suggesting common disease-initiation mechanisms. A TCR beta motif made up of several highly homologous amino acid variants appeared to be characteristic of blood from ankylosing spondylitis patients. The disease-linked clones had a CD8+ phenotype and were found at relatively low frequencies in peripheral blood.

The CDR3 runs 16 residues from the cysteine to the phenylalanine. Here the CDR3 DNA is all that survives: 48 bases in frame from base 1. V ends up 0 bases short and J 3 bases short, with an unmatched junction base count of 6. Reading the germline V gene gives CDR1 MNHEY and CDR2 SVGAGI. There are a few counts of this clonotype. Its binding antigen is unknown. Base qualities were left out, and no much larger clone turns up one base away. The sequencer was an Illumina HiSeq 2500. Quantitative 5'-RACE with molecular barcodes was the method used to prepare the TCR beta libraries. From the authors' description of their analysis: A new computational method based on a probabilistic model of VDJ rearrangement was used to identify disease-linked TCR variants. TCRdb reworked the public reads: Q25 trimming with fastp, MiXCR clone assembly, productive beta chains retained. Identical CDR3 proteins give one entry, which carries the most common genes and DNA. The authors' filters were not applied to this entry. This sample has over 600,000 distinct CDR3 sequences in its table, and 19% of those were observed once. Approximately 18% of the sample comes from the top ten.

This TCR derives from a male donor with ankylosing spondylitis. The V gene is TRBV6-5 and the J gene is TRBJ2-3; TRBD2 agrees with 7 junctional bases. The source material was blood, either unsorted or a sorted T cell fraction (not recorded which). The DNA sequence is TGTGCCAGCAGTTACTCGGCGGGAGAGCTGACAGATACGCAGTATTTT. This is translated as CASSYSAGELTDTQYF.